The T cell receptor (beta chain) described here comes from a study of blood T cell repertoires in COVID-19. Whole-study context: Italy, Spain and the United States were the sources of the convalescent and acute COVID-19 samples. PBMCs, B-cell-depleted T cells, or T cells were the source of the cDNA or gDNA that made up the material.

CDR1 is LGHDT, CDR2 YNNKEL, per germline (reference sequence). V gave up 3 bases and J gave up 1 base, with 10 bases separating them. The CDR3 loop spans 15 amino acids. In the authors' methods: Amplification with reference gene primers provided the estimates of nucleated cell counts. Repertoires were generated with immunoSEQ multiplex PCR, while TCRdb's copy carries only in-frame clones and drops some. From that table come the V and J calls and clone size; the DNA was used to work out D and trimming. The sample has about 200,000 clones, 82% seen once; the top ten hold about 7.8%. Enrolment of Seattle patients took place during active infection, and they were followed longitudinally.

The sample was peripheral blood. The chain uses TRBV3-1 (or the pseudogene TRBV3-2) and TRBJ1-3; a possible D gene is TRBD1 (5 bases). This TCR derives from an older woman with COVID-19, enrolled during active disease. The CDR3 coding sequence is TGTGCCAGCAGCCAGGGGGGTTCTTCTGGAAACACCATATATTTT. It encodes CASSQGGSSGNTIYF.